Shown below are 21 T cell receptor beta chains from a single sample sequenced in a study of radiotherapy plus CTLA-4 blockade in lung cancer. The assay was immunoSEQ multiplex PCR, and TCRdb's table has in-frame clones only and misses some. This table has some 37,000 clones, about 73% appearing once. This material consisted of peripheral blood, taken from a patient treated with radiotherapy plus ipilimumab. Receptors originate from a human donor with non-small cell lung cancer who had stable disease on radiotherapy plus ipilimumab.

The chain recombines TRBV19 with TRBJ2-3; perhaps D is TRBD1 or TRBD2 (5 bases each). Looked up from germline, CDR1 is LNHDA and CDR2 is SQIVND (reference sequence). Trimming pared 4 bases from V and 0 bases from J, leaving 14 bases between. The CDR3 is 16 amino acids. The CDR3 reads CASSTDRDGSTDTQYF. The CDR3 region has the DNA TGTGCCAGTAGTACCGACCGGGACGGTAGCACAGATACGCAGTATTTT.

The V gene is TRBV27, the J gene TRBJ2-7, with unresolved D. The CDR3 consists of 17 residues. V lost 5 bases and J 1 base, leaving 21 bases between the germline ends. Germline CDR1 and CDR2: MNHEY and SMNVEV (reference sequence). CDR3 residues: CASSPYTGSLLSYEQYV. The CDR3 DNA follows: TGTGCCAGCAGTCCCTACACTGGGTCTCTCCTTTCCTACGAGCAGTACGTC.

The rearrangement uses TRBV6-5 and TRBJ1-5; 8 bases agree with TRBD1. CDR3 length: 14 amino acids. J lost 4 bases, V lost 5 bases, and 4 bases had no gene match. Germline V gene data show CDR1 as MNHEY and CDR2 as SVGAGI. Written as DNA, the CDR3 is TGTGCCAGCAGTCAGGGGGCGGGTAATCAGCCCCAGCATTTT. Translated: CASSQGAGNQPQHF.

The chain uses TRBV6-1 and TRBJ1-6, with TRBD1 as a possible D gene (6 bases). V gave up 6 bases and J gave up 4 bases, with 13 bases separating them. The CDR3 length is 15 residues. Germline values: CDR1 MNHNS, CDR2 SASEGT. The CDR3 sequence is CASRPDTGYNSPLHF. In DNA form, the CDR3 reads TGTGCCAGCAGACCTGACACAGGGTATAATTCACCCCTCCACTTT.

The chain carries TRBV5-5 and TRBJ1-3; tentatively, D is TRBD1 (6 bases). Between the trimmed V and J ends, which lost 5 bases and 2 bases, there was a span of 11 bases. The CDR3 spans 14 residues. Germline CDR1 and CDR2: SGHKS and YYEKEE (reference sequence). The CDR3 bases are TGTGCCAGCAGGTTCACAGGGACTGGAAACACCATATATTTT. It specifies CASRFTGTGNTIYF.

The rearrangement joins TRBV6-1 to TRBJ2-4, with no clear D. Deletions cut 1 base from V and 7 bases from J, with 17 bases between. This CDR3 is 16 amino acids long. The germline gives CDR1 MNHNS, CDR2 SASEGT. The CDR3 DNA follows: TGTGCCAGCAGTGAAGTTGGGTGGGGTGGTAGCAACATTCAGTACTTC. Amino acid sequence: CASSEVGWGGSNIQYF.

J is TRBJ2-7 and V is TRBV14, with a tentative D call TRBD1 (5 bases). Germline CDR1 is SGHDN and CDR2 is FVKESK. V shed 4 bases and J shed 1 base, with 20 bases lying between them. The CDR3 contains 17 residues. CDR3 coding DNA: TGTGCCAGCAGCCGTCGGGCCAGTCAGGGATCATCCTACGAGCAGTACTTC. It codes for CASSRRASQGSSYEQYF.

This chain uses TRBV5-1 with TRBJ2-6, with D uncertain. The CDR3 is made up of 15 amino acids. V was clipped by 5 bases and J by 0 bases, with 9 bases between them. Germline CDR1 and CDR2: SGHRS and YFSETQ. CDR3 in amino acids: CASREMDSGANVLTF. CDR3 in DNA: TGCGCCAGCAGAGAGATGGACTCTGGGGCCAACGTCCTGACTTTC.

The rearrangement uses TRBV9 and TRBJ1-4; tentatively, D is TRBD1 (5 bases). Trimming took 3 bases from V and 0 from J, leaving 12 bases between them. Germline assignment: CDR1 SGDLS and CDR2 YYNGEE. CDR3 length equals 16 residues. CDR3 region: CASSAGTAATNEKLFF. CDR3 bases: TGTGCCAGCAGCGCCGGGACCGCGGCAACTAATGAAAAACTGTTTTTT.

V and J are TRBV6-1 and TRBJ2-7; perhaps TRBD2 as D (6 bases). Between the trimmed V and J ends, which lost 4 bases and 2 bases, there was a span of 9 bases. The CDR3 spans 13 residues. Germline-derived CDR1 and CDR2 are MNHNS and SASEGT. Here the CDR3 reads CASSVGGTYEQYV. CDR3 DNA: TGTGCCAGCAGTGTCGGCGGGACCTACGAGCAGTACGTC.

J is TRBJ1-5 and V is TRBV19; the D gene is possibly TRBD1 (6 bases). V was pared by 3 bases and J by 4 bases, with 16 bases between. The length of the CDR3 is 16 residues. Germline CDR1 is LNHDA and CDR2 is SQIVND (reference sequence). In nucleotides, the CDR3 is TGTGCCAGTAGTATTGGGGGCAGCACTCGGAATCAGCCCCAGCATTTT. Amino acids: CASSIGGSTRNQPQHF.

The chain couples TRBV6-5 to TRBJ1-2; 7 bases are a match to TRBD1. Trimming cost V 6 bases and J 4 bases; bases outside gene matches: 5. Per germline, CDR1 MNHEY and CDR2 SVGAGI. This CDR3 is built from 13 residues. The CDR3 loop reads CASRTGLGYGYTF. The CDR3 nucleotides are TGTGCCAGCAGGACAGGGTTGGGCTATGGCTACACCTTC.

The gene calls are TRBV5-6 and TRBJ2-5; D is unclear. The CDR3 extends over 13 amino acids. V was trimmed by 0 bases and J by 7 bases, leaving 10 bases between them. The germline V gene has CDR1 SGHDT and CDR2 YYEEEE. CDR3 sequence: CASSLGAPGTQYF. CDR3 sequence (DNA): TGTGCCAGCAGCTTGGGGGCCCCGGGGACCCAGTACTTC.

The V gene is TRBV15, the J gene TRBJ2-7; 16 bases are a match to TRBD2. V gave up 0 bases and J gave up 2 bases; unmatched junction bases: 4. The CDR3 sequence is 18 residues long. Germline CDR1 LNHNV, CDR2 YYDKDF (reference sequence). The DNA of the CDR3 is TGTGCCACCAGCAGAGAGGGACTAGCGGGGGGGCCGGCCTACGAGCAGTACGTC. This encodes CATSREGLAGGPAYEQYV.

This clone was seen only once. Other DNA sequences in this sample translate to the same CDR3. V gene TRBV6-5 combines with J gene TRBJ1-5; 7 bases line up with TRBD1. The V gene end was trimmed by 5 bases and the J gene end by 2 bases; junction bases not matched to a gene: 3. Germline values: CDR1 MNHEY, CDR2 SVGAGI. This CDR3 region has 14 residues. CDR3: CASSPTGGNQPQHF. Written as DNA, the CDR3 is TGTGCCAGCAGTCCTACAGGGGGCAATCAGCCCCAGCATTTT.

The rearrangement uses TRBV29-1 and TRBJ2-1; no definite D call. Germline values: CDR1 SQVTM, CDR2 ANQGSEA. The V end lost 3 bases, the J end lost 7 bases, and 10 bases lay between the germline ends. The CDR3 has 12 amino acids. The DNA of the CDR3 is TGCAGCGTTGAGAGAATCGGGAATGAGCAGTTCTTC. Encoded protein: CSVERIGNEQFF.

CDR3 in amino acids: CASSGGRDVDSNQPQHF. The CDR3, as DNA: TGTGCCAGCAGTGGCGGTAGGGACGTAGATAGCAATCAGCCCCAGCATTTT. The rearrangement uses TRBV6-1 and TRBJ1-5; tentative D call: TRBD1 (5 bases). Per germline, CDR1 MNHNS and CDR2 SASEGT. Trimming pared 4 bases from V and 0 bases from J, leaving 16 bases between. The CDR3 has 17 residues.

V is TRBV19 and J is TRBJ1-3; 7 nucleotides align to TRBD1. Germline-derived CDR1 and CDR2 are LNHDA and SQIVND (reference sequence). The CDR3 loop spans 15 amino acids. Unmatched junction bases numbered 6, after V lost 7 bases and J lost 0 bases. The CDR3 loop reads CASIQGPLSGNTIYF. The DNA of the CDR3 is TGTGCCAGTATACAGGGGCCACTCTCTGGAAACACCATATATTTT.

This clone turned up a few times. The J gene is TRBJ2-1, the V gene TRBV6-4; D possibly corresponds to TRBD1 (7 bases). This CDR3 is 15 amino acids long. V was clipped by 6 bases and J by 5 bases, with 17 bases between them. Germline V gene data show CDR1 as MRHNA and CDR2 as SNTAGT. CDR3 loop: CASSHGAGGNNEQFF. Here the CDR3 DNA reads TGTGCCAGCAGCCACGGGGCAGGGGGGAACAATGAGCAGTTCTTC.

This chain uses TRBV5-1 with TRBJ1-4; no clear D. The CDR3 covers 16 residues. Trimming shortened V by 2 bases and J by 0 bases, and 11 bases separated the two germline ends. Germline V gene data show CDR1 as SGHRS and CDR2 as YFSETQ. The CDR3 reads CASSFGGAATNEKLFF. The DNA for the CDR3 is TGCGCCAGCAGCTTCGGAGGCGCCGCAACTAATGAAAAACTGTTTTTT.

The chain employs TRBV29-1 and TRBJ1-1; a weak D match, TRBD1 (5 bases). The CDR3 sequence is 14 residues long. The germline V and J ends were trimmed by 4 bases and 3 bases, with 15 bases remaining between them. Germline values: CDR1 SQVTM, CDR2 ANQGSEA. The CDR3 sequence is CSVVGRLRDTEAFF. CDR3 nucleotide sequence: TGCAGCGTTGTGGGACGCCTAAGGGACACTGAAGCTTTCTTT.